The 7 T cell receptor beta chains below were found in one sample sequenced in a study of cytomegalovirus exposure and HLA in healthy donors. Measured with immunoSEQ multiplex PCR; TCRdb has only the in-frame clones, and not every one. In the table there are about 73,000 clones, over 90% of which are singletons. Material: PBMCs. The receptor set was obtained from a woman younger than 30 in good health and CMV-seronegative.

The genes are TRBV2 and TRBJ2-7, with 7 positions matching TRBD2. There are 14 residues in the CDR3. J gave up 9 bases and V 8 bases, and 16 bases lay outside the gene matches. In germline, CDR1 is SNHLY, CDR2 FYNNEI. The CDR3: CASSDGTTYDGQYF. DNA of the CDR3: TGTGCCAGCTCCGACGGGACTACATACGACGGGCAGTACTTC.

In this sample, this clone turned up once. This sequence joins TRBV27 and TRBJ1-1; D remains unclear. The CDR3 extends over 15 amino acids. Germline loops: CDR1 MNHEY, CDR2 SMNVEV (reference sequence). V shed 5 bases and J shed 0 bases, with 13 bases lying between them. CDR3 region: CASSRWSPMNTEAFF. The CDR3 DNA reads as TGTGCCAGCAGTCGATGGAGCCCCATGAACACTGAAGCTTTCTTT.

This rearrangement joins TRBV5-8 to TRBJ2-1; 10 bases match TRBD2. The CDR3 length is 15 residues. Germline CDR1 is SGHTS and CDR2 is YDEGEE. Trimming at V came to 6 bases and at J to 4 bases, leaving 7 bases not matched to a gene. The CDR3 loop is CASMAGTSEYNEQFF. CDR3 DNA sequence: TGTGCCAGCATGGCTGGGACTAGCGAGTACAATGAGCAGTTCTTC.

This clone has just a few counts. This chain uses TRBV28 with TRBJ1-5; 10 nucleotides match TRBD1. Trimming cost V 4 bases and J 1 base; bases outside gene matches: 13. Germline V gene sequence: CDR1 MDHEN, CDR2 SYDVKM. The CDR3 extends over 19 amino acids. CDR3 in amino acids: CASSSSGTGDLISNQPQHF. The CDR3 DNA sequence: TGTGCCAGCAGTTCTTCCGGGACAGGGGACCTAATCAGCAATCAGCCCCAGCATTTT.

DNA for the CDR3: TGTGCCAGCAGCTCCCCGGACAGGTCTAACACCGGGGAGCTGTTTTTT. The encoded protein is CASSSPDRSNTGELFF. This chain connects TRBV5-4 to TRBJ2-2; 7 nucleotides line up with TRBD1. V trimming: 3 bases; J trimming: 2 bases; junction bases outside the gene matches: 7. Looked up from germline, CDR1 is SGHNT and CDR2 is YYREEE (reference sequence). The CDR3 runs 16 residues.

This clone was counted once. The chain couples TRBV19 to TRBJ2-1; 8 bases align to TRBD2. From germline, CDR1 is LNHDA and CDR2 SQIVND (reference sequence). This CDR3 spans 15 amino acids. V shed 10 bases, J shed 7 bases, and the junction held 15 bases outside the gene matches. CDR3 sequence: CATTQRRGGRNEQFF. Written as DNA, the CDR3 is TGTGCCACCACACAGCGTCGGGGCGGGAGGAATGAGCAGTTCTTC.

This sequence joins TRBV27 and TRBJ2-4, with TRBD1 matching over 9 bases. CDR1 and CDR2 from the germline V gene are MNHEY and SMNVEV (reference sequence). This CDR3 has 17 residues. Trimming removed 3 bases from V and 1 base from J; junction bases left unmatched: 7. The CDR3 region has the DNA TGTGCCAGCAGTTTCTCGGGACAGGGCTGGGCCAAAAACATTCAGTACTTC. Protein sequence: CASSFSGQGWAKNIQYF.